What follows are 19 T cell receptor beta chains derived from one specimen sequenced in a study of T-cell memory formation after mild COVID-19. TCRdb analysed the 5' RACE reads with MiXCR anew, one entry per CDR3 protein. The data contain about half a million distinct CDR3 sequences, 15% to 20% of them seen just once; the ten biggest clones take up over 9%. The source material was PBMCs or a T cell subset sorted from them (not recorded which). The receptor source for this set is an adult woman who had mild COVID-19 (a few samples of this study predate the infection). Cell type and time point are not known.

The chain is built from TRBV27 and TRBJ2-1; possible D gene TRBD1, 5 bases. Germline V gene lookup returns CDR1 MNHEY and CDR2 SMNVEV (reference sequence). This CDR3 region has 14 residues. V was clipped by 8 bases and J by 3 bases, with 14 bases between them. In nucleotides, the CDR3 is TGTGCCAGCCATAAGACAGCTAACTACAATGAGCAGTTCTTC. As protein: CASHKTANYNEQFF.

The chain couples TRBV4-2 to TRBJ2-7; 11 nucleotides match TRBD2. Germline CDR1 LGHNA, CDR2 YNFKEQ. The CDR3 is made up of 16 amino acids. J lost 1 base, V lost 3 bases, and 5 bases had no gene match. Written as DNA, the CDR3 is TGTGCCAGCAGCCAGATCACTAGCGGGAGATCCTACGAGCAGTACTTC. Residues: CASSQITSGRSYEQYF.

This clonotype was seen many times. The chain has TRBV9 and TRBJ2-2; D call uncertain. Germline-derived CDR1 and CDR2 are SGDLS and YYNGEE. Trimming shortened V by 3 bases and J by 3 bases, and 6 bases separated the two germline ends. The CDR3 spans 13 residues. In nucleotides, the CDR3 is TGTGCCAGCAGCGAAGGGTACACCGGGGAGCTGTTTTTT. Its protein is CASSEGYTGELFF.

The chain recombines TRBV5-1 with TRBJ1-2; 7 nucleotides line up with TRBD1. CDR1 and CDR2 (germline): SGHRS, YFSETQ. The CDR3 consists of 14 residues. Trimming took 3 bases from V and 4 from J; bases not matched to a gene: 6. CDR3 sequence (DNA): TGCGCCAGCAGCTGGGGGACAGAAGGCTATGGCTACACCTTC. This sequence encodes CASSWGTEGYGYTF.

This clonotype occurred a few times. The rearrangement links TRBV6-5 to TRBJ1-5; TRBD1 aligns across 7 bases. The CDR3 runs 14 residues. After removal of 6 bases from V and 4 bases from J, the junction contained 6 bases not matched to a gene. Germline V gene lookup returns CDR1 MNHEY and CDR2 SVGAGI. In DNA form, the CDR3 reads TGTGCCAGCAGACGGACAGGAAAGAATCAGCCCCAGCATTTT. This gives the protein CASRRTGKNQPQHF.

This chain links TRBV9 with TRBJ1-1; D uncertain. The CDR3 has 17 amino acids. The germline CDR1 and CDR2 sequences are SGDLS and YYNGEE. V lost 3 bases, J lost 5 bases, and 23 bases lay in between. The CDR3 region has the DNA TGTGCCAGCAGCGGGAGATATCCGGGAATGAGGCAGACTGAAGCTTTCTTT. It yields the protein CASSGRYPGMRQTEAFF.

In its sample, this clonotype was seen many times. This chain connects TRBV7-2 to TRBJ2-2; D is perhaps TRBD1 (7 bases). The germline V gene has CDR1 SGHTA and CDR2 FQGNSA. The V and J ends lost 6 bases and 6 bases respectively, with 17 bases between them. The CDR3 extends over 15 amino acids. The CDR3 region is CASREEGARAGELFF. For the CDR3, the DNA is TGTGCCAGCAGGGAGGAGGGGGCGAGGGCCGGGGAGCTGTTTTTT. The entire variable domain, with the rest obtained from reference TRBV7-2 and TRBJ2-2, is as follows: GAGVSQSPSNKVTEKGKDVELRCDPISGHTALYWYRQSLGQGLEFLIYFQGNSAPDKSGLPSDRFSAERTGGSVSTLTIQRTQQEDSAVYLCASREEGARAGELFFGEGSRLTVL.

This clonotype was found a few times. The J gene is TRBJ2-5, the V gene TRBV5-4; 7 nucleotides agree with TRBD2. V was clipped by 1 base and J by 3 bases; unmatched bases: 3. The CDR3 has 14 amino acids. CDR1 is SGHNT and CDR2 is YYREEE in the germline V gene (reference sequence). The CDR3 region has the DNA TGTGCCAGCAGCTTGACGCTAGCGGAAGAGACCCAGTACTTC. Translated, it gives CASSLTLAEETQYF.

In nucleotides, the CDR3 is TGTGCCAGTAAGGACCTGACAGGGAGCAATCAGCCCCAGCATTTT. Its translation: CASKDLTGSNQPQHF. The chain carries TRBV19 and TRBJ1-5, with TRBD1 identical over 7 bases. V dropped 7 bases and J dropped 1; count of bases not matched to a gene: 7. Per the germline V gene, CDR1 is LNHDA and CDR2 is SQIVND (reference sequence). CDR3 length: 15 residues.

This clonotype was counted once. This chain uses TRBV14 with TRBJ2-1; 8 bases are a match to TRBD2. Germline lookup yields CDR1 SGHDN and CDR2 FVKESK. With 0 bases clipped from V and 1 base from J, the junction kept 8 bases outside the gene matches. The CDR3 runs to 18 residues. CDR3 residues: CASSQDILAGRSYNEQFF. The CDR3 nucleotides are TGTGCCAGCAGCCAAGATATCCTAGCGGGTAGGTCCTACAATGAGCAGTTCTTC.

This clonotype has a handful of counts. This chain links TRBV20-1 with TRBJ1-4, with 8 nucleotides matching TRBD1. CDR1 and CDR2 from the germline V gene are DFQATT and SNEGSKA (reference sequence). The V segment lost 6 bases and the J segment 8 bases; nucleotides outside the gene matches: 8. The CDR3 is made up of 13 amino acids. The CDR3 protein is CSATGTGGEKLFF. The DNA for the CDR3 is TGCAGTGCCACCGGGACAGGAGGAGAAAAACTGTTTTTT.

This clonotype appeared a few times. CDR3 bases: TGCAGTGCTAAGCCGGGACACCTATACGGCTACACCTTC. Translation: CSAKPGHLYGYTF. The genes are TRBV20-1 and TRBJ1-2; tentative D call: TRBD1 (6 bases). From germline, CDR1 is DFQATT and CDR2 SNEGSKA (reference sequence). This CDR3 has 13 residues. V lost 4 bases and J lost 8, with 17 bases in between.

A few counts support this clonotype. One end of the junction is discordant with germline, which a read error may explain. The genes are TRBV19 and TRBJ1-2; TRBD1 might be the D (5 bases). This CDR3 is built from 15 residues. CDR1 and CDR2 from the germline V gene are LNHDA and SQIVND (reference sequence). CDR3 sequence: CASSTSAGINHGYTF. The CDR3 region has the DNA TGTGCCAGTAGTACTTCAGCAGGGATTAACCATGGCTACACCTTC.

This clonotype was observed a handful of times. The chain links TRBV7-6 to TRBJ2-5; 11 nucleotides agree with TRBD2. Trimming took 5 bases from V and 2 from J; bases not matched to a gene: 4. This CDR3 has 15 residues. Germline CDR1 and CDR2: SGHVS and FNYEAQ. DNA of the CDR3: TGTGCCAGCAGCGATAGCGGGAGGGGACAAGAGACCCAGTACTTC. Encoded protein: CASSDSGRGQETQYF.

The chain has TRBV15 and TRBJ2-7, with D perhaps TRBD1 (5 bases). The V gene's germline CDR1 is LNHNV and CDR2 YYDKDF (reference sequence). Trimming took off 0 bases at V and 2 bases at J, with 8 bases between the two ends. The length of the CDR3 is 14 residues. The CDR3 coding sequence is TGTGCCACCAGCAGAGATCAGGGTACCTACGAGCAGTACTTC. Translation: CATSRDQGTYEQYF. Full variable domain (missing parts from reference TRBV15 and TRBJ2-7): DAMVIQNPRYQVTQFGKPVTLSCSQTLNHNVMYWYQQKSSQAPKLLFHYYDKDFNNEADTPDNFQSRRPNTSFCFLDIRSPGLGDTAMYLCATSRDQGTYEQYFGPGTRLTVT.

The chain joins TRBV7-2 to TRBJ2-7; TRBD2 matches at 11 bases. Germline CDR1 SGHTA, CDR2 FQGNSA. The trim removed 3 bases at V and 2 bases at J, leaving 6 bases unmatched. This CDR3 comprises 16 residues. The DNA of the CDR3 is TGTGCCAGCAGCTTGTCTAGCGGGAGGATGCCCTACGAGCAGTACTTC. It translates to CASSLSSGRMPYEQYF.

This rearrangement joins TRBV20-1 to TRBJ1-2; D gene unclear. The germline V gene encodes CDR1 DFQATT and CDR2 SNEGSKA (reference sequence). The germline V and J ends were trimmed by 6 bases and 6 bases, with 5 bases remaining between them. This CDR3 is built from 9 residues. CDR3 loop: CSAPDGYTF. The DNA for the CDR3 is TGCAGTGCCCCCGATGGCTACACCTTC.

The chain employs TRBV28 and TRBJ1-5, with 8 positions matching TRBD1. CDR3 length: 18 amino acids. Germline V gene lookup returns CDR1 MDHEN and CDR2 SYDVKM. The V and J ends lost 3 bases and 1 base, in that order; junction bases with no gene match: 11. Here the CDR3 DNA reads TGTGCCAGCAGTTTCCAGGGGGCGGCTTCGGGGAGCAATCAGCCCCAGCATTTT. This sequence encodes CASSFQGAASGSNQPQHF.

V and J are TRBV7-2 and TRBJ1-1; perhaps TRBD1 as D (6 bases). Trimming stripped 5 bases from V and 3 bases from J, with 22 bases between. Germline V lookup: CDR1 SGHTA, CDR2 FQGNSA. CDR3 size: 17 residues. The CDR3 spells CASSHTIRGRADTEAFF. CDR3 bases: TGTGCCAGCAGCCACACTATCAGGGGCCGGGCGGACACTGAAGCTTTCTTT.